The clone carrying this TCR beta chain appeared a few times. CDR3 length equals 13 residues. Germline values: CDR1 SGHTA, CDR2 FQGTGA. Trimming removed 4 bases at V and 3 bases at J, with 9 bases between. Authors' data handling: Estimates of nucleated cell counts were drawn from the amplification of reference gene primers. Generated by immunoSEQ multiplex PCR, the TCRdb table keeps only in-frame clones and is missing some. The V and J calls and clone size come from that table; D and trimming were worked out from the DNA. Found here are about 260,000 clones, roughly 88% of them singletons; the top ten hold about 3.1%. This sample is drawn from a study of blood T cell repertoires in COVID-19. Study information: The origin of the acute and convalescent COVID-19 samples was the United States, Italy and Spain.

Cohort allocation depended upon clinical history that participants reported. A case of COVID-19 had been met by exposed participants within 2 weeks before study entry. The sequence was obtained from a woman aged 40 to 50 who had been exposed to COVID-19. This chain joins TRBV7-3 and TRBJ1-1; D is ambiguous. Specimen: PBMCs or T cells enriched from blood (not recorded which). This chain's CDR3 is CASSSNSYTEAFF. CDR3 DNA sequence: TGTGCCAGCAGCTCGAACAGCTACACTGAAGCTTTCTTT.